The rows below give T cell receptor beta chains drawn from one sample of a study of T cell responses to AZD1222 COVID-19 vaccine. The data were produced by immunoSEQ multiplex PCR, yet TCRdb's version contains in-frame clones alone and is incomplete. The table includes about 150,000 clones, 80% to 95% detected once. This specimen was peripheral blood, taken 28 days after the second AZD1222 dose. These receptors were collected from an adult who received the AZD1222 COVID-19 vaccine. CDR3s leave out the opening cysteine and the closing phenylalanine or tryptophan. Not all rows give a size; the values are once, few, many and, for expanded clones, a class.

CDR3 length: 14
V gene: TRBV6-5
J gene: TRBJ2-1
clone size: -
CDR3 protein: ASSYSGGRAYNEQF

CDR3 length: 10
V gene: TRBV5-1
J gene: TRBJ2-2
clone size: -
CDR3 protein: ASSGDTGELF

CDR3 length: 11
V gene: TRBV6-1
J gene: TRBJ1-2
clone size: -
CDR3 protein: ASSEPDVSGYT

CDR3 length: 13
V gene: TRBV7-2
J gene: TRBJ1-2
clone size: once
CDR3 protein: ASSPSFDREYGYT

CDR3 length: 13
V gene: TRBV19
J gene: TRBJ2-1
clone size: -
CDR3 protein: ASSKLAGSYNEQF

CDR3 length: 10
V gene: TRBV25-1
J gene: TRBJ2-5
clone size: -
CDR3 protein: ASRGGGETQY

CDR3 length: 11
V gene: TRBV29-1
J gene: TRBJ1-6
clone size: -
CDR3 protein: SVTGGPNSPLH

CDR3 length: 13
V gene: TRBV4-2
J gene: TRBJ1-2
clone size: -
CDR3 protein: ASSQEGVWSYGYT

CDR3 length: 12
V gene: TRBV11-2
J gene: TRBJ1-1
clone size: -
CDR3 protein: ASSVFERQPEAF

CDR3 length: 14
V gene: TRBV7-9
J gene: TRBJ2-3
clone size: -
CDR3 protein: ASSPPLPGRLDTQY

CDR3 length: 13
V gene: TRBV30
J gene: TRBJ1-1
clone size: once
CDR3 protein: AWSLRDRANTEAF